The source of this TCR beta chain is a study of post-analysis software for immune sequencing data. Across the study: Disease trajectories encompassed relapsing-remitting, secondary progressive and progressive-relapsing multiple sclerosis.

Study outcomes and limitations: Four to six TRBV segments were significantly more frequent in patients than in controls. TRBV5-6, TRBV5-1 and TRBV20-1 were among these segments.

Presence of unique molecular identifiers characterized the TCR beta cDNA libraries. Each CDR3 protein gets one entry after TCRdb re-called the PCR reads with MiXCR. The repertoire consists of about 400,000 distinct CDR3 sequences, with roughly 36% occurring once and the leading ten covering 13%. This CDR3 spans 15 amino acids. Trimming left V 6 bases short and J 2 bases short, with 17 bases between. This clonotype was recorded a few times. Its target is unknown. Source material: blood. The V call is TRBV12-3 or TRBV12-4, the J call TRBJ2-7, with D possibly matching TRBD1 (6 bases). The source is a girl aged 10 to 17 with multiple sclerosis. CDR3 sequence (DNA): TGTGCCAGCAGAGGAAGGGGGAAGGGTCCCTACGAGCAGTACTTC. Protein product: CASRGRGKGPYEQYF.